This T cell receptor (beta chain) was obtained from a study of shared clonotypes between healthy human individuals. Sequenced by immunoSEQ multiplex PCR; TCRdb stores in-frame clones only, minus some. This table has some 2 million clones, roughly 95% appearing once. The CDR3 extends over 14 amino acids. The V and J ends lost 2 bases and 8 bases respectively, with 14 bases between them. CDR1 and CDR2 from the germline V gene are LNHDA and SQIVND (reference sequence). The TCR was taken from a man younger than 30 in good health. The sample comprised naive CD4+ T cells sorted from blood. Subset here: CD45RA+ positively selected. V and J are TRBV19 and TRBJ2-3; D uncertain. For the CDR3, the DNA is TGTGCCAGTAGTATACCCCCTAACACCTTTACGCAGTATTTT. Amino acids: CASSIPPNTFTQYF.